What follows is one T cell receptor (beta chain) and its context. The target antigen is unknown. Germline V CDR1 and CDR2: WSHSY, SAAADI. The CDR3 totals 16 residues. Trimming at V came to 2 bases and at J to 4 bases, leaving 5 bases not matched to a gene. Naivety among CD8 cells was defined by CD45RO negativity and positive CCR7 selection, thereby excluding terminally differentiated effector memory CD45RA+ cells. The data stem from a study of shared clonotypes between healthy human individuals. Data came from immunoSEQ multiplex PCR; TCRdb stores just in-frame clones and leaves some out. The sample contains about 1,900,000 clones, about 95% of which appear only once. Overall study results and limits: Estimated clonotype richness was generally higher in naive than memory subsets.

The chain joins TRBV10-2 to TRBJ2-1, with 10 positions matching TRBD2. This sequence originates from a man aged 18 to 30 in good health. Sequencing was carried out using naive CD8+ T cells sorted from blood. Written as DNA, the CDR3 is TGCGCCAGCAGTGAGGCTAGCGGGAGATATTACAATGAGCAGTTCTTC. Amino acids: CASSEASGRYYNEQFF.